The clone carrying this TCR beta chain was observed a few times. This record comes from a study of regulatory T cells in long-lasting Graves disease. J lost 9 bases, V lost 5 bases, and 11 bases had no gene match. The CDR3 length is 16 residues. The germline V gene has CDR1 SGHNT and CDR2 YENEEA. Time point: newly diagnosed GD, antithyroid drugs for less than 3 months. The TCR library was prepared using RNA isolated from PBMCs. TCR beta libraries were built with iRepertoire HTBI primers and Arm-PCR of CDR3 regions. TCRdb ran MiXCR on the multiplex PCR reads and lists one entry per CDR3 protein. The table records hundreds of thousands of distinct CDR3 sequences, 15% to 20% of them present only once. The data also belong to a second study, concerning T cells in Graves' hyperthyroidism and ophthalmopathy.

The clonotype was recovered from a man aged 35 to 55 with Graves disease. The rearrangement uses TRBV11-3 and TRBJ2-1; 12 bases fit TRBD2. The source material was peripheral blood mononuclear cells (PBMCs), sampled at new diagnosis, from a patient treated with antithyroid drugs. DNA for the CDR3: TGTGCCAGCAGCCCGACTAGCGGGGGCCCCGCCATTGAGCAGTTCTTC. Its protein product is CASSPTSGGPAIEQFF.